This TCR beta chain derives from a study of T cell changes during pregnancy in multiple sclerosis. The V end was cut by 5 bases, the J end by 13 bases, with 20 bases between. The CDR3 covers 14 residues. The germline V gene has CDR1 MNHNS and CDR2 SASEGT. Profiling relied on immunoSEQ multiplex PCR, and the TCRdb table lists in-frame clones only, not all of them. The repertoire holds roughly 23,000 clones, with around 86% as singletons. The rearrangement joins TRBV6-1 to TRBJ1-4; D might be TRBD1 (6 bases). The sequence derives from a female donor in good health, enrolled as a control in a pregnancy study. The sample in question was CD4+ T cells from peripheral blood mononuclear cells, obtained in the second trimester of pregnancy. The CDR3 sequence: CASSSGTLFKRLFF. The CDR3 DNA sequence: TGTGCCAGCAGTTCCGGGACACTTTTTAAGCGACTGTTTTTT.